This T cell receptor beta chain was obtained from a study of T cells expressing NK-cell markers. Turning to the study itself: It was sorted CD3+CD56+NKG2C+, CD3+CD56+NKG2C- and CD3+CD56-NKG2C+ T cells that supplied the TCR beta repertoires. HCMV seropositivity characterized most of the eight sequenced donors, and seronegativity one. Study-level results: A few donors likewise had their CD3+CD56-NKG2C+ fraction led by these clonotypes.

For this clonotype: Its antigen remains unidentified.

Germline V gene data show CDR1 as MNHEY and CDR2 as SMNVEV (reference sequence). The length of the CDR3 is 15 residues. Scientists made TCR beta cDNA using 5'RACE template switching with UMIs. TCRdb re-called the 5' RACE reads; every CDR3 protein appears as one record, without DNA. The sample yields about 390,000 distinct CDR3 sequences, of which the top ten take up about 10%. The sequenced sample was blood T cells: a sorted CD56 or NKG2C T cell subset, CD4+ or CD8+ T cells, or bulk PBMC T cells (not recorded which). This sequence joins TRBV27 and TRBJ2-1; with no DNA, the TCRdb D assignment of TRBD2 cannot be verified. The TCR comes from a woman aged 50 to 60 in good health. The CDR3 sequence: CASSVLAGQNNEQFF.